One sample yielded the 14 T cell receptor beta chains listed below, sequenced in a study of T cell repertoires in cytomegalovirus infection. MiXCR was run by TCRdb on the reads, yielding one entry per CDR3 protein. The sample holds some 280,000 distinct CDR3 sequences, roughly 15% seen once. Source material: PBMCs. The receptors stem from a human donor in good health (CMV status not recorded). Some clones in this sample may be carry-over from other donors' samples.

This clonotype was counted at least ten times. V and J are TRBV4-1 and TRBJ2-7, with TRBD2 matching 14 bases. The ends lost 3 bases at V and 4 bases at J; junction bases unmatched: 2. CDR1 and CDR2 (germline): MGHRA, YSYEKL. This CDR3 region has 15 residues. The chain's CDR3 is CASSHGTSGSYEQYF. The DNA for the CDR3 is TGCGCCAGCAGCCACGGGACTAGCGGGAGTTACGAGCAGTACTTC.

The J gene is TRBJ1-5, the V gene TRBV28; D unresolved. CDR3 length: 12 amino acids. CDR1 and CDR2 from the germline V gene are MDHEN and SYDVKM. V lost 4 bases, J lost 8 bases, and 9 bases lay in between. CDR3 residues: CASSSGVEPQHF. CDR3 bases: TGTGCCAGCAGTTCCGGAGTAGAGCCCCAGCATTTT.

V and J are TRBV12-3 or TRBV12-4 and TRBJ2-2, with 8 bases fitting TRBD2. This CDR3 is built from 16 residues. V shed 7 bases, J shed 2 bases, and the junction held 9 bases outside the gene matches. CDR3 in amino acids: CASTPRTSKNTGELFF. CDR3 nucleotides: TGTGCCAGCACCCCGAGGACTAGCAAAAACACCGGGGAGCTGTTTTTT.

V is TRBV19 and J is TRBJ1-5; D unresolved. V was shortened by 8 bases and J by 3 bases, with 14 bases between the two germline ends. The CDR3 length is 14 residues. Germline CDR1 and CDR2: LNHDA and SQIVND (reference sequence). The CDR3 DNA follows: TGTGCCAGTCACATACTCGGAACCAATCAGCCCCAGCATTTT. It codes for CASHILGTNQPQHF. The full variable domain, its missing parts supplied by reference TRBV19 and TRBJ1-5, is DGGITQSPKYLFRKEGQNVTLSCEQNLNHDAMYWYRQDPGQGLRLIYYSQIVNDFQKGDIAEGYSVSREKKESFPLTVTSAQKNPTAFYLCASHILGTNQPQHFGDGTRLSIL.

This clonotype was seen ten or more times. V usage is TRBV6-2 or TRBV6-3 and J usage is TRBJ2-1; 7 nucleotides agree with TRBD1. CDR1 MNHEY and CDR2 SVGEGT come from the germline V gene. This CDR3 region has 16 residues. J was trimmed by 8 bases and V by 2 bases; bases with no gene match: 12. Here the CDR3 reads CASSYRMLRGGDEQFF. The CDR3 DNA follows: TGTGCCAGCAGTTACCGGATGCTAAGAGGGGGCGATGAGCAGTTCTTC.

This clonotype was observed a handful of times. The chain recombines TRBV2 with TRBJ2-3, with D perhaps TRBD2 (5 bases). V dropped 11 bases and J dropped 0 bases, with 18 bases sitting between them. Germline V CDR1 and CDR2: SNHLY, FYNNEI. This CDR3 has 15 amino acids. CDR3 DNA sequence: TGTGCCTCCCCGGGGAGAGAACAGAGCACAGATACGCAGTATTTT. Its translation: CASPGREQSTDTQYF. The full variable domain, rest sourced from reference TRBV2 and TRBJ2-3, is EPEVTQTPSHQVTQMGQEVILRCVPISNHLYFYWYRQILGQKVEFLVSFYNNEISEKSEIFDDQFSVERPDGSNFTLKIRSTKLEDSAMYFCASPGREQSTDTQYFGPGTRLTVL.

This clonotype was seen many times. This sequence joins TRBV4-1 and TRBJ1-1; D is undetermined. Germline V lookup: CDR1 MGHRA, CDR2 YSYEKL. The V end lost 1 base, the J end lost 3 bases, and 9 bases lay between the germline ends. The CDR3 length is 14 residues. CDR3 nucleotide sequence: TGCGCCAGCAGCCAAGTTCTGCTGGACACTGAAGCTTTCTTT. It specifies CASSQVLLDTEAFF.

As for this clonotype: It may be a read error: a sequence one base away is much more abundant. The gene calls are TRBV7-6 and TRBJ2-1; no definite D call. The DNA end is a closer match to TRBJ2-7, so the J assignment may be wrong. This CDR3 region has 14 residues. Germline V gene sequence: CDR1 SGHVS, CDR2 FNYEAQ. The CDR3 protein is CASSLDRSYNEQYF. The DNA of the CDR3 is TGTGCCAGCAGCCTGGACCGCTCCTACAATGAGCAGTACTTC.

This clonotype occurred many times. The gene calls are TRBV7-2 and TRBJ2-2; 12 nucleotides match TRBD2. Germline values: CDR1 SGHTA, CDR2 FQGNSA. The CDR3 has 18 amino acids. The J segment lost 4 bases and the V segment lost 5 bases, leaving 11 bases of the junction unmatched. The CDR3 is CASSVLAGGPVGTGELFF. Here the CDR3 DNA reads TGTGCCAGCAGCGTGCTAGCGGGGGGGCCTGTCGGCACCGGGGAGCTGTTTTTT.

This clonotype was counted a few times. This chain connects TRBV10-3 to TRBJ2-3; D may be TRBD2 (5 bases). V lost 2 bases and J 4 bases, leaving 13 bases between the germline ends. Germline assignment: CDR1 ENHRY and CDR2 SYGVKD. This CDR3 region has 15 residues. CDR3 DNA sequence: TGTGCCATCAGTGAGGGGAGCCCCCCGGCAGATACGCAGTATTTT. Translating gives CAISEGSPPADTQYF.

This clonotype was detected only a few times. The chain combines TRBV29-1 with TRBJ1-1, with D perhaps matching TRBD1 (6 bases). Germline CDR1 is SQVTM and CDR2 is ANQGSEA. Trimming took 5 bases from V and 1 from J, leaving 11 bases between them. The length of the CDR3 is 13 residues. The CDR3: CSVYGTPNTEAFF. The CDR3 DNA reads TGCAGCGTTTACGGGACACCGAACACTGAAGCTTTCTTT.

This rearrangement joins TRBV13 to TRBJ2-1, with D perhaps TRBD1 or TRBD2 (5 bases each). Per germline, CDR1 PRHDT and CDR2 FYEKMQ (reference sequence). The V end lost 7 bases, the J end lost 8 bases, and 24 bases lay between the germline ends. The CDR3 sequence is 16 residues long. CDR3 nucleotides: TGTGCCAGCACCGAGGCAGGGAGTTCCGTTATCCATGAGCAGTTCTTC. It codes for CASTEAGSSVIHEQFF.

The table lists this clonotype with many counts. The chain joins TRBV7-9 to TRBJ2-1; D may match TRBD1 or TRBD2 (5 bases each). This CDR3 is 17 amino acids long. V lost 7 bases, J lost 6 bases, and 25 bases lay in between. Germline V gives CDR1 SEHNR, CDR2 FQNEAQ (reference sequence). The chain's CDR3 is CASTLGVGLIVINEQFF. CDR3 in DNA: TGTGCCAGCACCCTGGGGGTCGGACTCATAGTAATCAATGAGCAGTTCTTC.

This chain's CDR3 is CASSPRVPLYNEQFF. For the CDR3, the DNA is TGTGCCAGCAGCCCGCGGGTTCCATTGTACAATGAGCAGTTCTTC. The chain couples TRBV7-2 to TRBJ2-1; maybe TRBD2 (5 bases). The V and J ends lost 5 bases and 4 bases respectively, with 15 bases between them. CDR3 length: 15 residues. CDR1 is SGHTA, CDR2 FQGNSA, per germline. The variable domain in full, with the rest retrieved from reference TRBV7-2 and TRBJ2-1, is GAGVSQSPSNKVTEKGKDVELRCDPISGHTALYWYRQSLGQGLEFLIYFQGNSAPDKSGLPSDRFSAERTGGSVSTLTIQRTQQEDSAVYLCASSPRVPLYNEQFFGPGTRLTVL.